The next 28 T cell receptor beta chains were all read from a single sample in a study of T cells in Graves' hyperthyroidism and ophthalmopathy. The source material, RNA transcripts, was used to amplify TCR beta CDR3 regions. TCR CDR3 underwent first-round RT-PCR with the HTBI primer set. TCRdb analysed the multiplex PCR reads with MiXCR anew, one entry per CDR3 protein. The table includes approximately 330,000 distinct CDR3 sequences, around a sixth detected once. The sequencing input was blood. The receptors shown here come from a woman aged 50 to 65 with Graves' hyperthyroidism.

The V and J genes are TRBV5-1 and TRBJ2-3; 11 bases are a match to TRBD2. The CDR3 has 13 residues. The germline gives CDR1 SGHRS, CDR2 YFSETQ. V lost 6 bases to trimming and J lost 4 bases; unmatched junction nucleotides: 1. The CDR3 reads CASKLAGADTQYF. CDR3 DNA sequence: TGCGCCAGCAAACTAGCGGGAGCAGATACGCAGTATTTT.

A few counts support this clonotype. The chain is built from TRBV12-3 or TRBV12-4 and TRBJ1-1; 8 nucleotides line up with TRBD1. Trimming took 0 bases from V and 4 from J; bases not matched to a gene: 4. There are 15 residues in the CDR3. The CDR3 loop reads CASSLAFTGGTEAFF. The CDR3 DNA reads TGTGCCAGCAGTTTAGCGTTTACAGGGGGCACTGAAGCTTTCTTT.

The table lists this clonotype with a few counts. The chain joins TRBV29-1 to TRBJ1-1, with D perhaps TRBD1 (5 bases). CDR3 length: 13 residues. Germline lookup yields CDR1 SQVTM and CDR2 ANQGSEA. Trimming removed 0 bases from V and 6 bases from J, with 11 bases in between. The DNA for the CDR3 is TGCAGCGTTGAAGAGGGGGGGAGGGCTGAAGCTTTCTTT. Translating it yields CSVEEGGRAEAFF.

There are many counts of this clonotype. The V gene is TRBV30, the J gene TRBJ1-5; 10 bases are a match to TRBD1. CDR3 length equals 17 residues. With 0 bases clipped from V and 2 bases from J, the junction kept 7 bases outside the gene matches. CDR1 and CDR2 from the germline V gene are GTSNPN and SVGIG (reference sequence). CDR3 sequence (DNA): TGTGCCTGGAGTGTCGACTGGGACAGGGGAGGCAATCAGCCCCAGCATTTT. Translated: CAWSVDWDRGGNQPQHF.

The chain joins TRBV5-1 to TRBJ1-1, with D unresolved. CDR1 and CDR2 (germline): SGHRS, YFSETQ. This CDR3 region has 14 residues. The V and J ends lost 0 bases and 5 bases respectively, with 11 bases between them. DNA of the CDR3: TGCGCCAGCAGCTTGGAACACAGCGGAACTGAAGCTTTCTTT. Amino acids: CASSLEHSGTEAFF.

This clonotype was counted a few times. V usage is TRBV10-1 and J usage is TRBJ2-2; 10 bases agree with TRBD1. Germline CDR1 reads WNHNN; CDR2 reads SYGVQD (reference sequence). There are 14 residues in the CDR3. V dropped 9 bases and J dropped 4; count of bases not matched to a gene: 5. The CDR3 loop is CARGQGRFTGELFF. In DNA, the CDR3 is TGCGCCAGGGGACAGGGGAGGTTCACCGGGGAGCTGTTTTTT.

The gene calls are TRBV29-1 and TRBJ2-3; maybe TRBD2 (5 bases). The CDR3 has 14 amino acids. V dropped 7 bases and J dropped 4 bases, with 18 bases sitting between them. Germline values: CDR1 SQVTM, CDR2 ANQGSEA. CDR3 loop: CSAGGTGRSDTQYF. For the CDR3, the DNA is TGCAGCGCCGGAGGTACGGGCCGGTCAGATACGCAGTATTTT.

A few counts support this clonotype. The chain has TRBV12-5 and TRBJ2-3, with D perhaps being TRBD1 or TRBD2 (5 bases each). Germline CDR1 LGHNT, CDR2 FRNRAP. Trimming removed 2 bases at V and 3 bases at J, with 18 bases between. The CDR3 sequence is 17 residues long. This CDR3 is CASGLPHLGDRTDTQYF. CDR3 in DNA: TGTGCTAGTGGTTTGCCACACTTGGGGGATAGGACAGATACGCAGTATTTT.

The sample holds a few counts of this clonotype. This sequence joins TRBV20-1 and TRBJ2-7; a weak D match, TRBD1 (5 bases). V was clipped by 0 bases and J by 5 bases, with 11 bases between them. CDR1 and CDR2 from the germline V gene are DFQATT and SNEGSKA (reference sequence). CDR3 length: 13 amino acids. The CDR3 loop is CSARDGKGDEQYF. In nucleotides, the CDR3 is TGCAGTGCTAGAGATGGTAAAGGGGACGAGCAGTACTTC.

This clonotype was seen many times. The chain employs TRBV3-1 and TRBJ2-5; 7 bases line up with TRBD2. This CDR3 comprises 15 residues. Germline-derived CDR1 and CDR2 are LGHDT and YNNKEL (reference sequence). The trim removed 0 bases at V and 5 bases at J, leaving 6 bases unmatched. The CDR3 coding sequence is TGTGCCAGCAGCCAAGAATGGACTAGTGACGAGACCCAGTACTTC. Protein product: CASSQEWTSDETQYF.

This clonotype was found many times. The genes are TRBV28 and TRBJ2-3; TRBD2 agrees at 12 bases. V shed 5 bases, J shed 4 bases, and the junction held 4 bases outside the gene matches. The CDR3 loop spans 15 amino acids. Germline CDR1 MDHEN, CDR2 SYDVKM. The CDR3 DNA reads TGTGCCAGCAGTAGACTAGCGGGAGAGCCAGATACGCAGTATTTT. Residues: CASSRLAGEPDTQYF.

This clonotype has a handful of counts. The chain employs TRBV27 and TRBJ2-7; 8 bases are shared with TRBD2. After removal of 3 bases from V and 4 bases from J, the junction contained 8 bases not matched to a gene. This CDR3 has 15 residues. Germline V CDR1 and CDR2: MNHEY, SMNVEV (reference sequence). The CDR3 nucleotides are TGTGCCAGCAGTTTGTTCTGGGGACTAGAATACGAGCAGTACTTC. Translation gives CASSLFWGLEYEQYF.

This clonotype was recorded many times. The V gene is TRBV12-3 or TRBV12-4, the J gene TRBJ1-2; weak D call: TRBD1 (5 bases). The CDR3 extends over 13 amino acids. V lost 1 base, J lost 5 bases, and 8 bases lay in between. The CDR3 is CASSLGQPYGYTF. The CDR3 region has the DNA TGTGCCAGCAGTTTAGGACAGCCTTATGGCTACACCTTC.

This clonotype was counted ten times or more. The gene calls are TRBV12-3 or TRBV12-4 and TRBJ2-3; D may be TRBD2 (7 bases). CDR3 length equals 17 residues. Trimming took 1 base from V and 4 from J, leaving 18 bases between them. Here the CDR3 DNA reads TGTGCCAGCAGTTTAGGGCGAAGAAGGGGGAGGGCAGATACGCAGTATTTT. This encodes CASSLGRRRGRADTQYF.

The chain employs TRBV20-1 and TRBJ2-1; D not resolved. Per germline, CDR1 DFQATT and CDR2 SNEGSKA (reference sequence). This CDR3 is 14 amino acids long. Trimming shortened V by 3 bases and J by 0 bases, and 9 bases separated the two germline ends. DNA of the CDR3: TGCAGTGCTAGCTCGGCTATCTCCTACAATGAGCAGTTCTTC. Translated: CSASSAISYNEQFF.

About this clonotype itself: A clone one base away is much larger, so this may be a read error. The CDR3 ends on some other residue instead of the conserved phenylalanine or tryptophan, so this is likely a read error. The gene calls are TRBV20-1 and TRBJ2-3; the match to TRBD2 covers 11 bases. The CDR3 contains 15 residues. V shed 3 bases and J 4 bases; nucleotides not matched to a gene: 6. Germline assignment: CDR1 DFQATT and CDR2 SNEGSKA (reference sequence). The chain's CDR3 is CSASLAGGPSDTQYL. Written as DNA, the CDR3 is TGCAGTGCTAGTTTAGCGGGGGGGCCCTCAGATACGCAGTATCTT.

Ten or more counts support this clonotype. The genes are TRBV11-2 and TRBJ2-1; possibly TRBD1 for D (5 bases). The CDR3 sequence is 13 residues long. The V end lost 7 bases, the J end lost 4 bases, and 11 bases lay between the germline ends. Per the germline V gene, CDR1 is SGHAT and CDR2 is FQNNGV. CDR3 protein: CASTQGNYNEQFF. CDR3 sequence (DNA): TGTGCCAGCACCCAGGGTAATTACAATGAGCAGTTCTTC.

This clonotype was counted a few times. The chain couples TRBV20-1 to TRBJ2-5, with D hard to call. The CDR3 length is 14 residues. The V gene's germline CDR1 is DFQATT and CDR2 SNEGSKA (reference sequence). The V end was cut by 5 bases, the J end by 4 bases, with 17 bases between. The DNA of the CDR3 is TGCAGTGCTTACGGCCCTAGTATCTCAGAGACCCAGTACTTC. This gives the protein CSAYGPSISETQYF.

This clonotype was found many times. V is TRBV11-2 and J is TRBJ2-3; D perhaps matches TRBD2 (6 bases). V was pared by 4 bases and J by 1 base, with 18 bases between. Germline values: CDR1 SGHAT, CDR2 FQNNGV. This CDR3 region has 17 residues. DNA for the CDR3: TGTGCCAGCAGCTCCCCTGGAGGACTACGGGGCACAGATACGCAGTATTTT. It translates to CASSSPGGLRGTDTQYF. Complete variable domain (other parts from reference TRBV11-2 and TRBJ2-3): EAGVAQSPRYKIIEKRQSVAFWCNPISGHATLYWYQQILGQGPKLLIQFQNNGVVDDSQLPKDRFSAERLKGVDSTLKIQPAKLEDSAVYLCASSSPGGLRGTDTQYFGPGTRLTVL.

This clonotype was counted at least ten times. The chain joins TRBV28 to TRBJ1-5; D remains ambiguous. The CDR3 consists of 16 residues. In germline, CDR1 is MDHEN, CDR2 SYDVKM. V was shortened by 2 bases and J by 2 bases, with 13 bases between the two germline ends. The CDR3 DNA follows: TGTGCCAGCAGTTTAGATAGTCCAAACGGCAATCAGCCCCAGCATTTT. It codes for CASSLDSPNGNQPQHF.

There are a few counts of this clonotype. The rearrangement joins TRBV6-2 or TRBV6-3 to TRBJ1-3, with D perhaps matching TRBD1 (6 bases). Per the germline V gene, CDR1 is MNHEY and CDR2 is SVGEGT. The CDR3 loop spans 16 amino acids. V was trimmed by 0 bases and J by 0 bases, leaving 9 bases between them. The CDR3 spells CASSYSADSSGNTIYF. CDR3 nucleotides: TGTGCCAGCAGTTACTCAGCGGACAGCTCTGGAAACACCATATATTTT.

Many counts were recorded for this clonotype. The chain has TRBV6-1 and TRBJ1-5, with D possibly being TRBD1 (5 bases). The CDR3 is 12 amino acids. Trimming stripped 6 bases from V and 6 bases from J, with 9 bases between. Germline V CDR1 and CDR2: MNHNS, SASEGT. The CDR3 DNA reads as TGTGCCAGCAGCTTTCAGGGTCAGCCCCAGCATTTT. Its translation: CASSFQGQPQHF.

This clonotype has at least ten counts. The V call is TRBV5-5, the J call TRBJ2-3; 8 bases match TRBD2. Germline V lookup: CDR1 SGHKS, CDR2 YYEKEE (reference sequence). The trim removed 2 bases at V and 4 bases at J, leaving 9 bases unmatched. The CDR3 sequence is 16 residues long. CDR3 nucleotides: TGTGCCAGCAGCTTTCAAGCGGGAGCGGGAGCAGATACGCAGTATTTT. Its translation: CASSFQAGAGADTQYF. The complete variable domain, with remaining parts taken from reference TRBV5-5 and TRBJ2-3, reads DAGVTQSPTHLIKTRGQQVTLRCSPISGHKSVSWYQQVLGQGPQFIFQYYEKEERGRGNFPDRFSARQFPNYSSELNVNALLLGDSALYLCASSFQAGAGADTQYFGPGTRLTVL.

The table lists this clonotype with a few counts. The V call is TRBV7-8, the J call TRBJ2-2, with a possible D match to TRBD2 (5 bases). With 2 bases removed from V and 3 bases from J, the gap between germline ends came to 10 bases. Germline V gives CDR1 SGHVS, CDR2 FQNEAQ. The CDR3 spans 15 residues. The CDR3, as DNA: TGTGCCAGCAGCTTATGGCGGGTTGACACCGGGGAGCTGTTTTTT. Amino acids: CASSLWRVDTGELFF.

At least ten counts were recorded for this clonotype. The chain employs TRBV5-6 and TRBJ2-1; D not resolved. V dropped 2 bases and J dropped 3 bases, with 12 bases sitting between them. Germline CDR1 and CDR2: SGHDT and YYEEEE. The CDR3 contains 15 residues. The CDR3, as DNA: TGTGCCAGCAGCTTTGCCCAGCGCAGCTACAATGAGCAGTTCTTC. Protein product: CASSFAQRSYNEQFF.

CDR3 in amino acids: CASMPVNRASNQPQHF. Here the CDR3 DNA reads TGTGCCAGTATGCCCGTGAATCGGGCCTCCAATCAGCCCCAGCATTTT. The chain has TRBV19 and TRBJ1-5; D gene ambiguous. The CDR3 loop spans 16 amino acids. CDR1 and CDR2 (germline): LNHDA, SQIVND (reference sequence). The V gene lost 7 bases and the J gene lost 3 bases, with 19 bases spanning the gap.

This clonotype was detected many times. V is TRBV2 and J is TRBJ2-7; D not certain. Germline-derived CDR1 and CDR2 are SNHLY and FYNNEI. Trimming left V 1 base short and J 3 bases short, with 10 bases between. This CDR3 region has 14 residues. The CDR3 DNA reads TGTGCCAGCAGTGAAGACAAAGGATTCTACGAGCAGTACTTC. Protein product: CASSEDKGFYEQYF.

The chain links TRBV29-1 to TRBJ1-2; no definite D call. The germline V gene has CDR1 SQVTM and CDR2 ANQGSEA. Trimming removed 1 base at V and 3 bases at J, with 12 bases between. The CDR3 totals 14 residues. The CDR3 loop reads CSVEAAEAYYGYTF. CDR3 bases: TGCAGCGTTGAAGCGGCAGAAGCTTACTATGGCTACACCTTC.